The 17 T cell receptor beta chains below all came from one sample that was sequenced in a study of metastatic and nonmetastatic thyroid tumors. With MiXCR, TCRdb reprocessed the PCR reads. The data contain 19,000 or so clones, roughly a quarter of them singletons. Every patient was untreated before thyroid surgery. The sequencing input was blood. These receptors were collected from a female donor with papillary thyroid cancer or a benign thyroid nodule (not recorded which). Some clones in this sample may be carry-over from other donors' samples.

This clone came up many times. The chain couples TRBV28 to TRBJ1-5; a possible D gene is TRBD1 (5 bases). The CDR3 length is 15 residues. V was trimmed by 6 bases and J by 4 bases, leaving 16 bases between them. The V gene's germline CDR1 is MDHEN and CDR2 SYDVKM. The CDR3 nucleotides read TGTGCCAGCAGCCCCGGTGGGGGACGAAATCAGCCCCAGCATTTT. Protein sequence: CASSPGGGRNQPQHF.

This clone was picked up many times. The chain is built from TRBV15 and TRBJ2-1, with D unclear. Germline lookup yields CDR1 LNHNV and CDR2 YYDKDF (reference sequence). V lost 4 bases and J lost 5, with 9 bases in between. The CDR3 extends over 13 amino acids. CDR3 amino acids: CATSTDGNNEQFF. As DNA, the CDR3 is TGTGCCACCAGCACGGACGGAAACAATGAGCAGTTCTTC.

This clone was observed a handful of times. One junction end disagrees with the germline gene, perhaps due to a read error. The V gene is TRBV10-3, the J gene TRBJ1-1; 9 nucleotides align to TRBD1. The CDR3 contains 15 residues. Per germline, CDR1 ENHRY and CDR2 SYGVKD. The CDR3 region has the DNA TGTACCATCAGAAAATCTGACAGGGGGAACACTGAAGCCTTCTTT. Translation gives CTIRKSDRGNTEAFF.

Worth noting for this clone: Here the CDR3 omits its conserved ending phenylalanine or tryptophan, so a read error is the likely source. This chain links TRBV11-2 with TRBJ2-2, with 9 bases fitting TRBD2. CDR1 is SGHAT, CDR2 FQNNGV, per germline. The CDR3 contains 16 residues. The CDR3 sequence is CASCLELAGVTGELFL. The DNA for the CDR3 is TGTGCAAGCTGCTTAGAGTTAGCGGGAGTGACCGGTGAGCTGTTTTTG.

This clone was picked up one time. A junction boundary mismatches the germline segment, possibly from a read error. The J gene is TRBJ2-7, the V gene TRBV5-1; TRBD2 is a possible D gene (5 bases). Germline V gene sequence: CDR1 SGHRS, CDR2 YFSETQ. CDR3 length: 13 amino acids. The chain's CDR3 is CASSSRSSWEHDF. CDR3 nucleotides: TGCGCCAGCAGCTCAAGGTCCTCTTGGGAGCACGACTTC.

This clone showed up just a few times. CDR3 coding DNA: TGTGCCAGCAGTCATTGGGGGGATGGGGATGACTACACCTTC. Protein sequence: CASSHWGDGDDYTF. The chain joins TRBV25-1 to TRBJ1-2, with D tentatively TRBD1 (5 bases). Germline V lookup: CDR1 MGHDK, CDR2 SYGVNS. CDR3 length: 14 amino acids. Between the trimmed V and J ends, which lost 5 bases and 10 bases, there was a span of 20 bases.

The chain is built from TRBV30 and TRBJ2-7; 9 bases map to TRBD1. The CDR3 runs to 14 residues. The germline V gene encodes CDR1 GTSNPN and CDR2 SVGIG (reference sequence). V dropped 2 bases and J dropped 2; count of bases not matched to a gene: 4. Here the CDR3 DNA reads TGTGCCTGGAGTAGTGGGACAGGGACCTACGAGCAGTACTTC. Protein: CAWSSGTGTYEQYF.

In this sample, this clone turned up many times. V gene TRBV27 combines with J gene TRBJ1-4; 7 bases line up with TRBD1. There are 15 residues in the CDR3. J gave up 8 bases and V 3 bases, and 9 bases lay outside the gene matches. Germline V CDR1 and CDR2: MNHEY, SMNVEV (reference sequence). Here the CDR3 DNA reads TGTGCCAGCAGTTTCAGGGGGGGCAGGCGGGAAAAACTGTTTTTT. Protein product: CASSFRGGRREKLFF.

The chain is built from TRBV5-8 and TRBJ1-4; no definite D call. V was pared by 0 bases and J by 12 bases, with 18 bases between. The CDR3 extends over 15 amino acids. CDR1 and CDR2 from the germline V gene are SGHTS and YDEGEE. The CDR3 DNA reads as TGTGCCAGCAGCTTGGATGCAGAGCTAAATGATCAACTGTTTTTT. Its protein product is CASSLDAELNDQLFF.

This chain uses TRBV6-5 with TRBJ1-1, with unresolved D. CDR1 MNHEY and CDR2 SVGAGI come from the germline V gene. This CDR3 has 11 amino acids. Trimming removed 6 bases from V and 4 bases from J, with 6 bases in between. CDR3 in amino acids: CASRILTEAFF. DNA of the CDR3: TGTGCCAGCAGGATCCTCACTGAAGCTTTCTTT.

This clone was counted only a few times. The rearrangement links TRBV24-1 to TRBJ2-2; possibly TRBD1 or TRBD2 for D (6 bases each). The CDR3 totals 13 residues. In germline, CDR1 is KGHDR, CDR2 SFDVKD. V dropped 7 bases and J dropped 4 bases, with 9 bases sitting between them. CDR3 bases: TGTGCCACCAGCAGGGGAGGCACCGGGGAGCTGTTTTTT. It yields the protein CATSRGGTGELFF.

This clone was observed at least ten times. This rearrangement joins TRBV27 to TRBJ1-2, with 10 bases fitting TRBD1. CDR1 and CDR2 (germline): MNHEY, SMNVEV (reference sequence). Germline trimming cut 4 bases from V and 4 bases from J; bases unmatched to any gene: 9. The CDR3 runs 16 residues. The CDR3 protein is CASSSGTGALSYGYTF. The CDR3 region has the DNA TGTGCCAGCAGTTCTGGGACAGGGGCCCTGAGCTATGGCTACACCTTC.

This clone was seen repeatedly, ten times or more. The chain recombines TRBV6-2 or TRBV6-3 with TRBJ2-7; 7 bases align to TRBD1. CDR1 is MNHEY and CDR2 is SVGEGT in the germline V gene. V gave up 2 bases and J gave up 1 base; unmatched junction bases: 11. The CDR3 consists of 17 residues. This chain's CDR3 is CASSYEMTGLGSYEQYF. DNA of the CDR3: TGTGCCAGCAGTTACGAAATGACAGGGCTAGGGTCCTACGAGCAGTACTTC.

This clone was seen many times. This chain uses TRBV12-3 or TRBV12-4 with TRBJ1-1; D not resolved. Trimming left V 3 bases short and J 2 bases short, with 7 bases between. CDR3 length: 13 amino acids. CDR3 protein: CASSLLRNTEAFF. For the CDR3, the DNA is TGTGCCAGCAGTTTGCTCCGAAACACTGAAGCTTTCTTT.

The CDR3, as DNA: TGTGCCAGCAGCCCGAACGGCCTGGGGGGCTACACCTTC. This codes for CASSPNGLGGYTF. V gene TRBV6-1 combines with J gene TRBJ1-2, with no clear D. Germline V gene sequence: CDR1 MNHNS, CDR2 SASEGT. V was shortened by 6 bases and J by 8 bases, with 16 bases between the two germline ends. The CDR3 is made up of 13 amino acids.

This clone is categorized as medium-sized (0.01 to 0.1%). Other DNA sequences from this sample encode an identical CDR3 as well. The chain combines TRBV9 with TRBJ1-3; unclear D gene. V was clipped by 0 bases and J by 0 bases, with 13 bases between them. The germline V gene has CDR1 SGDLS and CDR2 YYNGEE. CDR3 size: 17 residues. CDR3 loop: CASSVAGHVNSGNTIYF. In DNA form, the CDR3 reads TGTGCCAGCAGCGTAGCGGGCCATGTAAACTCTGGAAACACCATATATTTT.

This clone was found many times. This sequence joins TRBV7-9 and TRBJ2-5; the match to TRBD1 covers 10 bases. Trimming took 4 bases from V and 4 from J; bases not matched to a gene: 9. This CDR3 is 16 amino acids long. Germline V lookup: CDR1 SEHNR, CDR2 FQNEAQ (reference sequence). As DNA, the CDR3 is TGTGCCAGCAGCTCACGGGACAGGGGACGGTTAGAGACCCAGTACTTC. Translating it yields CASSSRDRGRLETQYF.